This is a list of T cell receptor beta chains from one sample in a study of blood T cell repertoires in COVID-19. The assay was immunoSEQ multiplex PCR, and TCRdb's table has in-frame clones only and misses some. This repertoire shows 150,000 to 200,000 clones, over 90% found once; its top ten account for less than 2%. The sequenced material came from peripheral blood. Every receptor here comes from a woman aged 55-69 years with COVID-19, enrolled during active disease. CDR3s include the opening cysteine and the closing phenylalanine or tryptophan. D genes are given only for firm matches. A row's size may be missing; if present it is once, few, many or a size class.

clone_size	d_call	v_call	j_call	cdr3_aa	cdr3_nt
.	.	TRBV5-1	TRBJ1-5	CASSLNDRNQPQHF	TGCGCCAGCAGCTTGAACGACAGAAATCAGCCCCAGCATTTT
.	TRBD2	TRBV6-5	TRBJ2-1	CASSSRGVPPYNEQFF	TGTGCCAGCAGTTCTCGGGGGGTCCCCCCCTACAATGAGCAGTTCTTC
.	TRBD1	TRBV24-1	TRBJ1-1	CATSGDREYTEAFF	TGTGCCACCAGTGGGGACAGGGAGTATACTGAAGCTTTCTTT
.	TRBD1	TRBV5-1	TRBJ1-2	CASSWTGTGANYGYTF	TGCGCCAGCAGCTGGACCGGGACAGGGGCTAACTATGGCTACACCTTC
.	.	TRBV4-2	TRBJ2-3	CASSQGGATDTQYF	TGTGCCAGCAGCCAAGGCGGGGCCACAGATACGCAGTATTTT
.	.	TRBV7-3	TRBJ1-2	CASSATGSGGYTF	TGTGCCAGCAGCGCCACAGGGTCGGGTGGCTACACCTTC
.	TRBD1	TRBV5-1	TRBJ2-7	CASSSTTGVSYEQYF	TGCGCCAGCAGCTCTACGACAGGGGTCTCCTACGAGCAGTACTTC
.	TRBD2	TRBV6-6	TRBJ2-3	CASTNPVTSGEDTQYF	TGTGCCAGCACCAACCCCGTAACTAGCGGGGAAGATACGCAGTATTTT
.	.	TRBV19	TRBJ2-3	CASSSGGDTQYF	TGTGCCAGTAGTAGTGGGGGGGATACGCAGTATTTT
.	.	TRBV9	TRBJ2-5	CASSVGQGWGQETQYF	TGTGCCAGCAGCGTAGGTCAGGGTTGGGGTCAAGAGACCCAGTACTTC
.	.	TRBV3-1/TRBV3-2	TRBJ2-5	CASSQGDWHQETQYF	TGTGCCAGCAGCCAAGGGGACTGGCACCAAGAGACCCAGTACTTC
.	.	TRBV14	TRBJ1-1	CASISRTGSEAFF	TGTGCCAGCATCTCCCGAACAGGGTCTGAAGCTTTCTTT
once	TRBD1	TRBV4-2	TRBJ2-5	CASSRDRGVGETQYF	TGTGCCAGCAGCCGAGACAGGGGGGTTGGAGAGACCCAGTACTTC
.	.	TRBV19	TRBJ1-2	CASSIGTNYGYTF	TGTGCCAGTAGTATCGGTACTAACTATGGCTACACCTTC
.	.	TRBV30	TRBJ1-2	CAWRATGLNGYTF	TGTGCCTGGAGGGCTACAGGGTTGAATGGCTACACCTTC
.	TRBD1	TRBV19	TRBJ1-4	CASRDRGNEKLFF	TGTGCCAGCCGGGACAGGGGTAATGAAAAACTGTTTTTT
few	.	TRBV12-5	TRBJ1-5	CASGLSREAQHF	TGTGCTAGTGGTTTGTCGCGGGAAGCCCAGCATTTT
.	.	TRBV5-1	TRBJ1-1	CASSPPGGGFSEAFF	TGCGCCAGCAGCCCGCCCGGGGGTGGGTTCTCTGAAGCTTTCTTT
.	TRBD2	TRBV4-2	TRBJ2-1	CASSQGLAGSRLSSYNEQFF	TGTGCCAGCAGCCAAGGACTAGCGGGGAGCCGCCTCAGCTCCTACAATGAGCAGTTCTTC
.	.	TRBV5-5	TRBJ1-5	CASSLRPGNQPQHF	TGTGCCAGCAGCTTGAGGCCAGGTAACCAGCCCCAGCATTTT
.	TRBD1	TRBV6-2/TRBV6-3	TRBJ1-2	CASSHPRDRGTNYGYTF	TGTGCCAGCAGCCACCCCCGGGACAGGGGGACCAACTATGGCTACACCTTC
.	.	TRBV6-2/TRBV6-3	TRBJ1-6	CASSYLEGRNSPLHF	TGTGCCAGCAGTTACCTTGAGGGCCGAAATTCACCCCTCCACTTT
.	TRBD1	TRBV11-3	TRBJ2-2	CASSLGTGLTGELFF	TGTGCCAGCAGCTTAGGGACAGGACTCACCGGGGAGCTGTTTTTT
.	.	TRBV5-8	TRBJ2-1	CASSWRYGVANEQFF	TGTGCCAGCAGCTGGAGGTACGGTGTTGCCAATGAGCAGTTCTTC
.	TRBD1	TRBV5-1	TRBJ2-2	CASSLETGTGFTGELFF	TGCGCCAGCAGCTTGGAAACCGGGACAGGGTTCACCGGGGAGCTGTTTTTT
.	TRBD1	TRBV7-8	TRBJ2-1	CASSLQGADEQFF	TGTGCCAGCAGCTTACAGGGGGCCGATGAGCAGTTCTTC
.	.	TRBV4-3	TRBJ2-6	CASSQETTGANVLTF	TGCGCCAGCAGCCAAGAGACAACTGGGGCCAACGTCCTGACTTTC
.	.	TRBV2	TRBJ1-5	CASSGTKGLRVNQPQHF	TGTGCCAGCAGCGGGACAAAAGGGCTTCGTGTGAATCAGCCCCAGCATTTT
.	.	TRBV7-9	TRBJ2-5	CASSLALEETQYF	TGTGCCAGCAGCTTAGCACTTGAAGAGACCCAGTACTTC
.	TRBD1	TRBV6-2/TRBV6-3	TRBJ2-5	CASSPRDREWGTQYF	TGTGCCAGCAGTCCCCGGGACAGAGAGTGGGGGACCCAGTACTTC
.	.	TRBV7-9	TRBJ2-3	CASSLVGSGDTQYF	TGTGCCAGCAGCTTAGTTGGTTCCGGAGATACGCAGTATTTT
.	.	TRBV5-1	TRBJ1-2	CASSLAAENYGYTF	TGCGCCAGCAGCTTGGCCGCAGAAAACTATGGCTACACCTTC
.	TRBD2	TRBV9	TRBJ2-5	CASSVGLASETQYF	TGTGCCAGCAGCGTAGGACTAGCGTCGGAGACCCAGTACTTC
few	.	TRBV3-1/TRBV3-2	TRBJ1-3	CASSLSWTAGNTIYF	TGTGCCAGCAGCCTATCCTGGACTGCTGGAAACACCATATATTTT
.	.	TRBV5-1	TRBJ1-4	CASSRRWGPNEKLFF	TGCGCCAGCAGCCGACGTTGGGGCCCTAATGAAAAACTGTTTTTT
.	TRBD1	TRBV5-6	TRBJ1-2	CASSLVGTGGVGYTF	TGTGCCAGCAGCTTGGTAGGGACAGGGGGCGTGGGCTACACCTTC
.	.	TRBV11-2	TRBJ1-4	CASSLGRAGKLFF	TGTGCCAGCAGCTTAGGCAGGGCCGGAAAACTGTTTTTT
.	TRBD2	TRBV3-1/TRBV3-2	TRBJ2-1	CASSQRGGLGNEQFF	TGTGCCAGCAGCCAGCGGGGGGGCCTTGGGAATGAGCAGTTCTTC
.	.	TRBV4-1	TRBJ1-5	CASSHPGNQPQHF	TGCGCCAGCAGCCATCCGGGTAATCAGCCCCAGCATTTT
.	TRBD1	TRBV7-3	TRBJ1-2	CASSVRDRTPNYGYTF	TGTGCCAGCAGCGTCCGGGACAGGACCCCTAACTATGGCTACACCTTC
.	.	TRBV11-3	TRBJ1-5	CASSPGMPVKYSNQPQHF	TGTGCCAGCAGCCCTGGTATGCCAGTAAAGTATAGCAATCAGCCCCAGCATTTT
.	.	TRBV5-1	TRBJ2-1	CASSLGGESYNEQFF	TGCGCCAGCAGCTTGGGGGGAGAGTCCTACAATGAGCAGTTCTTC
.	.	TRBV19	TRBJ1-5	CASRFSPNQPQHF	TGTGCCAGTAGGTTCTCCCCCAATCAGCCCCAGCATTTT
.	TRBD2	TRBV9	TRBJ2-3	CASRGSGGVPDTQYF	TGTGCCAGCAGGGGTAGCGGGGGGGTTCCAGATACGCAGTATTTT
.	TRBD1	TRBV6-2/TRBV6-3	TRBJ1-2	CASSYQGGYGYTF	TGTGCCAGCAGTTACCAGGGGGGCTATGGCTACACCTTC
.	TRBD1	TRBV7-9	TRBJ1-2	CASAGGQGPFYGYTF	TGTGCCAGCGCAGGGGGACAGGGGCCATTTTATGGCTACACCTTC
.	TRBD1	TRBV29-1	TRBJ1-5	CSVSPGQGLSPQHF	TGCAGCGTTAGCCCGGGACAGGGTCTCTCTCCCCAGCATTTT
once	TRBD1	TRBV2	TRBJ1-1	CASTDDRATEAFF	TGTGCCAGCACCGACGACAGGGCCACTGAAGCTTTCTTT
.	TRBD1	TRBV7-2	TRBJ2-1	CASSLSGTGHYNEQFF	TGTGCCAGCAGCTTAAGCGGGACAGGGCATTACAATGAGCAGTTCTTC
few	.	TRBV19	TRBJ1-1	CASSIDPQGPTEAFF	TGTGCCAGTAGTATCGACCCACAGGGTCCCACTGAAGCTTTCTTT
.	.	TRBV7-9	TRBJ2-6	CASSLRTEIFLKGANVLTF	TGTGCCAGCAGCTTACGCACAGAGATCTTCTTGAAAGGGGCCAACGTCCTGACTTTC
.	.	TRBV15	TRBJ1-5	CATSRDLARVTLGGQPQHF	TGTGCCACCAGCAGAGATTTGGCCAGGGTTACCCTGGGCGGTCAGCCCCAGCATTTT
.	.	TRBV7-2	TRBJ1-1	CASSLDAGLAFF	TGTGCCAGCAGCTTAGATGCGGGTCTAGCTTTCTTT
.	.	TRBV6-6	TRBJ1-3	CASTLRGSFSGNTIYF	TGTGCCAGCACCCTACGAGGTAGCTTCTCTGGAAACACCATATATTTT
.	TRBD1	TRBV29-1	TRBJ2-2	CSVQGQANTGELFF	TGCAGCGTTCAGGGACAGGCGAACACCGGGGAGCTGTTTTTT